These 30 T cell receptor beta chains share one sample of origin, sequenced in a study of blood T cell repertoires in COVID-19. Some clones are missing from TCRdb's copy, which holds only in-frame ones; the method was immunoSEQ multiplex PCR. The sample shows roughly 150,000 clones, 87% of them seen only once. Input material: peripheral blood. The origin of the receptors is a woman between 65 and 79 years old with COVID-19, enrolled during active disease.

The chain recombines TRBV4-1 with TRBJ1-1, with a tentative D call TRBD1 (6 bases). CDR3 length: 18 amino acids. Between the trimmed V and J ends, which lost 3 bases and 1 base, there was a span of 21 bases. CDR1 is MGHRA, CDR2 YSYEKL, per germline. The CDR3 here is CASSHLGQRGFSNTEAFF. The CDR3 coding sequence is TGCGCCAGCAGCCACCTCGGACAGCGGGGTTTTTCGAACACTGAAGCTTTCTTT.

DNA for the CDR3: TGTGCCAGCAGTACCTGGGGTAGCGGGGGGCAAGAGACCCAGTACTTC. This gives the protein CASSTWGSGGQETQYF. The chain combines TRBV28 with TRBJ2-5, with 10 bases fitting TRBD2. Germline lookup yields CDR1 MDHEN and CDR2 SYDVKM. The CDR3 is made up of 16 amino acids. Trimming at V came to 5 bases and at J to 2 bases, leaving 8 bases not matched to a gene.

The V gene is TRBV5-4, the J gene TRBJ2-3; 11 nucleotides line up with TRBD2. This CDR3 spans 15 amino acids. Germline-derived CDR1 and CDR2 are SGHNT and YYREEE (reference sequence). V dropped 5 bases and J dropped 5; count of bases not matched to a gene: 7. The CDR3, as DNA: TGTGCCAGCAGGTCAGGGACTAGCGGACTAGATACGCAGTATTTT. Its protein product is CASRSGTSGLDTQYF.

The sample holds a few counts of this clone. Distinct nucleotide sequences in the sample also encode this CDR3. Here the CDR3 reads CASSFDTEAFF. In DNA, the CDR3 is TGTGCCAGCAGTTTCGACACTGAAGCTTTCTTT. The rearrangement uses TRBV7-9 and TRBJ1-1; no firm D call. The CDR3 length is 11 residues. V lost 6 bases and J 3 bases, leaving 5 bases between the germline ends. The germline V gene has CDR1 SEHNR and CDR2 FQNEAQ (reference sequence).

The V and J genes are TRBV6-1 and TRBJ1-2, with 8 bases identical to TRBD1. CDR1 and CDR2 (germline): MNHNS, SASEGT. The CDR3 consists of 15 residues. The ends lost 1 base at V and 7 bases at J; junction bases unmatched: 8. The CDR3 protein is CASSEGPQGAGGYTF. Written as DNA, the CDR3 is TGTGCCAGCAGTGAAGGTCCCCAGGGGGCCGGTGGCTACACCTTC.

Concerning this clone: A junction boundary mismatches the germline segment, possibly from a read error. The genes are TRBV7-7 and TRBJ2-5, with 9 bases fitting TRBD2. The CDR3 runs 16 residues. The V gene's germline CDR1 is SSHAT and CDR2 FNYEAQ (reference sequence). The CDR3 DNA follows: TGTGCTAGCAGCTTGGGCCCTCTAGCGGGGCAAGAGACCCAGTACTTC. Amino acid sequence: CASSLGPLAGQETQYF.

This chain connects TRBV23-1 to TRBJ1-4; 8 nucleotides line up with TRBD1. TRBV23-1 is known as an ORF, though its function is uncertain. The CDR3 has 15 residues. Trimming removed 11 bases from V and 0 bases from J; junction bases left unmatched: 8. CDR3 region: CAPDRGVATNEKLFF. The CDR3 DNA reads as TGCGCCCCTGACAGGGGCGTTGCAACTAATGAAAAACTGTTTTTT.

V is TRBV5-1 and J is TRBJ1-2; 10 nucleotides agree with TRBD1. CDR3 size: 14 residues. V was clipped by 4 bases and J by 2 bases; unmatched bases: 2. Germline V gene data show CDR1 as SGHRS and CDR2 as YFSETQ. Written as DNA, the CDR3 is TGCGCCAGCAGCAAGGACAGGGGGAACTATGGCTACACCTTC. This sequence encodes CASSKDRGNYGYTF.

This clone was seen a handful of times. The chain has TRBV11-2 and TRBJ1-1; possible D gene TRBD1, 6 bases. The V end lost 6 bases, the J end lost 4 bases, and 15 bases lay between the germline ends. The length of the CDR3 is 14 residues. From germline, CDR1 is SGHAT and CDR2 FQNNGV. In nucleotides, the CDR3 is TGTGCCAGCAGATATCAACAGGGTTCCACTGAAGCTTTCTTT. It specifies CASRYQQGSTEAFF.

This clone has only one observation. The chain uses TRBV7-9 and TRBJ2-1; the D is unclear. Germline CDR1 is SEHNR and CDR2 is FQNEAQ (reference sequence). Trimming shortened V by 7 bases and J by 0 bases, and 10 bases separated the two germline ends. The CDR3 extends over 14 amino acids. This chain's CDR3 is CASTPRTSYNEQFF. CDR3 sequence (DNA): TGTGCCAGCACGCCCAGAACCTCCTACAATGAGCAGTTCTTC.

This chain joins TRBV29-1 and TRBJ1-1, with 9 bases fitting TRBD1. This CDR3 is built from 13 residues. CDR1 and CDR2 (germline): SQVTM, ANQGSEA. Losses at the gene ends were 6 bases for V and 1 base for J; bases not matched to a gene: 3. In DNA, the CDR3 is TGCAGCGTAACGACAGGGGGGAACACTGAAGCTTTCTTT. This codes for CSVTTGGNTEAFF.

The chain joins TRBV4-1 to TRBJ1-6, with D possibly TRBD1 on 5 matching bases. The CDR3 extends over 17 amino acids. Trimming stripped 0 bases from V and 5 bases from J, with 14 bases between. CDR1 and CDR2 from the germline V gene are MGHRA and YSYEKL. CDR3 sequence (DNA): TGCGCCAGCAGCCAAGATCGGCTTGACAGTAATAATTCACCCCTCCACTTT. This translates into CASSQDRLDSNNSPLHF.

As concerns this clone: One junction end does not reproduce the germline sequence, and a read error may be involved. The CDR3 sequence is CASSFQGASQETQYF. The CDR3 bases are TGTGCTAGCAGCTTCCAGGGGGCTTCCCAAGAGACCCAGTACTTC. The genes are TRBV7-7 and TRBJ2-5; 8 nucleotides agree with TRBD1. In germline, CDR1 is SSHAT, CDR2 FNYEAQ (reference sequence). CDR3 length: 15 residues.

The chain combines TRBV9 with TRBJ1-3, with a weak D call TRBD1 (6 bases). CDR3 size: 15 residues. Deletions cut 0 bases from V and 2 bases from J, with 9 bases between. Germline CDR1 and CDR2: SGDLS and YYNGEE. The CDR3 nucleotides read TGTGCCAGCAGCGTAGGACAGGTAGCTGGAAACACCATATATTTT. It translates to CASSVGQVAGNTIYF.

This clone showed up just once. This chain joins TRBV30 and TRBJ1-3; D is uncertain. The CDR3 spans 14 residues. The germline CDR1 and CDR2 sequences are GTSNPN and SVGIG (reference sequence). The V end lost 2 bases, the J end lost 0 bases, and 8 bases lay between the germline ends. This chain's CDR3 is CAWSRVNSGNTIYF. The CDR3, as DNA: TGTGCCTGGAGTCGGGTTAACTCTGGAAACACCATATATTTT. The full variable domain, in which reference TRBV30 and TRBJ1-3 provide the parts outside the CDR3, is SQTIHQWPATLVQPVGSPLSLECTVEGTSNPNLYWYRQAAGRGLQLLFYSVGIGQISSEVPQNLSASRPQDRQFILSSKKLLLSDSGFYLCAWSRVNSGNTIYFGEGSWLTVV.

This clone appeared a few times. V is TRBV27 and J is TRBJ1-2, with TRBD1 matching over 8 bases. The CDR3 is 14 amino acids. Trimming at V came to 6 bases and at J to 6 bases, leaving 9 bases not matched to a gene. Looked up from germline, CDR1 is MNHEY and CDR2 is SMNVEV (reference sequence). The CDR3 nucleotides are TGTGCCAGCAGGGGAGGACAGGGTAGAAATGGCTACACCTTC. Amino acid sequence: CASRGGQGRNGYTF.

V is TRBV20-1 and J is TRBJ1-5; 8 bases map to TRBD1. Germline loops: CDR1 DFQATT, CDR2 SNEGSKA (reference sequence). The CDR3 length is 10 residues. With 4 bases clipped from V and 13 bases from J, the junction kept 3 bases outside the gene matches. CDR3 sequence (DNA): TGCAGTGCTACAGGGGGCGATCAGCATTTT. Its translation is CSATGGDQHF.

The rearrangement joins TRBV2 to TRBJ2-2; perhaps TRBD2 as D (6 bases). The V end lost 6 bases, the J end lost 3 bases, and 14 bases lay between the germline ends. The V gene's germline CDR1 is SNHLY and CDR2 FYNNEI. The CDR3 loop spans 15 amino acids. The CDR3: CASRGPDYYTGELFF. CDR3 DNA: TGTGCCAGCAGGGGTCCGGACTACTACACCGGGGAGCTGTTTTTT.

CDR3 sequence reads: CASSADRGISYEQYF. Here the CDR3 DNA reads TGTGCCAGCAGCGCCGACAGGGGGATTTCCTACGAGCAGTACTTC. This chain connects TRBV2 to TRBJ2-7, with TRBD1 matching 9 bases. Unmatched junction bases numbered 7, after V lost 6 bases and J lost 1 base. There are 15 residues in the CDR3. Germline CDR1 SNHLY, CDR2 FYNNEI.

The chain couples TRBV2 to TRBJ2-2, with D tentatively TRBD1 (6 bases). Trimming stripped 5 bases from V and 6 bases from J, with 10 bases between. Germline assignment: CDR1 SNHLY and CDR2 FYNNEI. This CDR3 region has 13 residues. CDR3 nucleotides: TGTGCCAGCAGTAAGACAGGCTCCGGGGAGCTGTTTTTT. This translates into CASSKTGSGELFF.

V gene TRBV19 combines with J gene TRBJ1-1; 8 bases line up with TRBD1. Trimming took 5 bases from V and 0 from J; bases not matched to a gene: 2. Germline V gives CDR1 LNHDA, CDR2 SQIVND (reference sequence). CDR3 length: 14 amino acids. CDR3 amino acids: CASSGTGVNTEAFF. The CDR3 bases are TGTGCCAGTAGTGGGACAGGAGTGAACACTGAAGCTTTCTTT.

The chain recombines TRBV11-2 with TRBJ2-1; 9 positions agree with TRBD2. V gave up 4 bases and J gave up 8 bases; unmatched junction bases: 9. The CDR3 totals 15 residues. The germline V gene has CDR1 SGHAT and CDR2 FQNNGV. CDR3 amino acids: CASSSRTSVGDEQFF. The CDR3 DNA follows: TGTGCCAGCAGCTCACGGACTAGCGTCGGTGATGAGCAGTTCTTC.

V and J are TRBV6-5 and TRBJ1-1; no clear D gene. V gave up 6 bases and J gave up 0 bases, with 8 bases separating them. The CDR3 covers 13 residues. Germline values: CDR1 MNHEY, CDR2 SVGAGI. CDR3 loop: CASRLGMNTEAFF. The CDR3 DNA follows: TGTGCCAGCAGACTGGGCATGAACACTGAAGCTTTCTTT.

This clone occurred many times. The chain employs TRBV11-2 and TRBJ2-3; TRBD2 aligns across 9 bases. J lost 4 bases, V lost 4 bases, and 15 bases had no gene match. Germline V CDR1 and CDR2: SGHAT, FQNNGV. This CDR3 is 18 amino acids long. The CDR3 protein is CASSSLIWTSEMADTQYF. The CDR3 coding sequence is TGTGCCAGCAGCTCCCTCATCTGGACTAGCGAGATGGCAGATACGCAGTATTTT.

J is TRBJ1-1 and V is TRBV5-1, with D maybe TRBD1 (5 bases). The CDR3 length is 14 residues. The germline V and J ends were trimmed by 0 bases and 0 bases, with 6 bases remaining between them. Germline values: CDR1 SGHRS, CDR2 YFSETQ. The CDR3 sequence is CASSLGQMNTEAFF. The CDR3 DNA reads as TGCGCCAGCAGCTTGGGACAGATGAACACTGAAGCTTTCTTT.

The CDR3 here is CASTTDYTEAFF. In DNA form, the CDR3 reads TGTGCCAGCACAACAGATTACACTGAAGCTTTCTTT. The rearrangement uses TRBV2 and TRBJ1-1, with D unclear. V was pared by 7 bases and J by 3 bases, with 9 bases between. This CDR3 spans 12 amino acids. Germline lookup yields CDR1 SNHLY and CDR2 FYNNEI.

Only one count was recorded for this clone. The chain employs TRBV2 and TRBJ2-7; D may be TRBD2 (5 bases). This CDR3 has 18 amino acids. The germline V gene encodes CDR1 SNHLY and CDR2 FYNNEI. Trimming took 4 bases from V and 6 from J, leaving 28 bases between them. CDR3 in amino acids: CASSGPESGPRAWGEQYF. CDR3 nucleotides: TGTGCCAGCAGTGGGCCCGAAAGCGGACCCCGAGCCTGGGGCGAGCAGTACTTC.

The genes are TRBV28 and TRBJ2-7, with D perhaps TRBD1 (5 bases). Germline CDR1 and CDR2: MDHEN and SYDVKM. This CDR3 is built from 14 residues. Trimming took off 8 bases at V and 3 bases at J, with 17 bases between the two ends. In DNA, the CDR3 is TGTGCCAGCGCGATAGACAGTCGAGACTACGAGCAGTACTTC. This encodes CASAIDSRDYEQYF.

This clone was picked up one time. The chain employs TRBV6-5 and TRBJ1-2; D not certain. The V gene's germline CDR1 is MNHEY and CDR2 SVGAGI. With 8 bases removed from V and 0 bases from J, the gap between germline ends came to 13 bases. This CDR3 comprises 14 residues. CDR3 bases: TGTGCCAGCGATCTCAGAGGTACTAACTATGGCTACACCTTC. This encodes CASDLRGTNYGYTF.

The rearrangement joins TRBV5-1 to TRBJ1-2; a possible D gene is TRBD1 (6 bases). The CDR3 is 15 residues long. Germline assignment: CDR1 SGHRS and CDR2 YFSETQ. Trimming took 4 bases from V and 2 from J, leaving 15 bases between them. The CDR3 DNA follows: TGCGCCAGCAGCGTCTCCGGGACACCCAACTATGGCTACACCTTC. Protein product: CASSVSGTPNYGYTF.